The 27 T cell receptor beta chains below come from one sample, sequenced in a study of T cells in Graves' hyperthyroidism and ophthalmopathy. RNA transcripts provided the source from which TCR beta CDR3 regions were amplified. A first-round RT-PCR of the TCR CDR3 used the HTBI primer set. In TCRdb, the multiplex PCR reads were re-called with MiXCR into one record per CDR3 protein. The repertoire consists of about 350,000 distinct CDR3 sequences, with 15% to 20% occurring once and the leading ten covering roughly 16%. Sequencing was performed on blood. The receptors come from a woman aged 40 to 50 with Graves' ophthalmopathy.

This clonotype appeared many times. This CDR3 reads CSVVDRALDGYTF. CDR3 coding DNA: TGCAGCGTAGTTGACAGGGCCTTGGATGGCTACACCTTC. The genes are TRBV29-1 and TRBJ1-2, with 7 bases lining up with TRBD1. Germline V gives CDR1 SQVTM, CDR2 ANQGSEA. Germline trimming cut 6 bases from V and 6 bases from J; bases unmatched to any gene: 10. The CDR3 spans 13 residues.

This clonotype was found many times. The chain links TRBV28 to TRBJ1-2; tentative D call: TRBD1 (5 bases). Germline V CDR1 and CDR2: MDHEN, SYDVKM. Trimming left V 6 bases short and J 8 bases short, with 10 bases between. The CDR3 consists of 11 residues. Written as DNA, the CDR3 is TGTGCCAGCAGCCGGGGCCCCGGCTACACCTTC. The encoded protein is CASSRGPGYTF.

This clonotype was seen ten or more times. V and J are TRBV30 and TRBJ2-5; weak D call: TRBD2 (5 bases). CDR3 length equals 13 residues. Germline values: CDR1 GTSNPN, CDR2 SVGIG (reference sequence). Trimming removed 3 bases from V and 7 bases from J, with 15 bases in between. CDR3 protein: CAWSARAVTTQYF. The CDR3 DNA reads as TGTGCCTGGAGCGCTCGAGCGGTTACGACCCAGTACTTC.

The V gene is TRBV4-2, the J gene TRBJ1-2; D gene uncertain. The ends were cut back, 3 bases at V and 3 bases at J, with 11 bases in the middle. Germline CDR1 reads LGHNA; CDR2 reads YNFKEQ. The CDR3 runs 14 residues. As DNA, the CDR3 is TGTGCCAGCAGCCAGCCTCAGGTAGACTATGGCTACACCTTC. It encodes CASSQPQVDYGYTF.

The table lists this clonotype with many counts. The rearrangement links TRBV11-2 to TRBJ2-5, with D possibly TRBD2 on 6 matching bases. Looked up from germline, CDR1 is SGHAT and CDR2 is FQNNGV. The CDR3 is made up of 15 amino acids. V was cut by 2 bases and J by 7 bases, with 17 bases left in between. The CDR3 sequence: CASSLNSGAGGTQYF. The CDR3 region has the DNA TGTGCCAGCAGCTTAAACTCAGGAGCGGGTGGGACCCAGTACTTC.

This clonotype was seen at least ten times. The V call is TRBV15, the J call TRBJ2-7; D assignment may be TRBD1 or TRBD2 (5 bases each). Looked up from germline, CDR1 is LNHNV and CDR2 is YYDKDF (reference sequence). The CDR3 loop spans 14 amino acids. V lost 0 bases and J lost 2, with 8 bases in between. CDR3 amino acids: CATSRDEGPYEQYF. As DNA, the CDR3 is TGTGCCACCAGCAGAGATGAGGGGCCCTACGAGCAGTACTTC.

This clonotype was observed many times. This chain uses TRBV10-3 with TRBJ1-1; D ambiguous. Per the germline V gene, CDR1 is ENHRY and CDR2 is SYGVKD. The V gene lost 10 bases and the J gene lost 3 bases, with 15 bases spanning the gap. The CDR3 is made up of 13 amino acids. The CDR3 bases are TGTGCCACCCAGGAGGGCCGGGACACTGAAGCTTTCTTT. Translating it yields CATQEGRDTEAFF.

This clonotype was counted only a few times. This chain joins TRBV27 and TRBJ2-5; TRBD2 matches 10 bases. Unmatched junction bases numbered 8, after V lost 2 bases and J lost 8 bases. This CDR3 has 15 residues. The germline V gene encodes CDR1 MNHEY and CDR2 SMNVEV (reference sequence). DNA for the CDR3: TGTGCCAGCAGTTTAAGGACTAGCGGTTCTGGTACCCAGTACTTC. Encoded protein: CASSLRTSGSGTQYF.

Many counts were recorded for this clonotype. This chain joins TRBV27 and TRBJ2-7; 9 bases match TRBD1. Unmatched junction bases numbered 7, after V lost 6 bases and J lost 4 bases. The CDR3 totals 14 residues. Looked up from germline, CDR1 is MNHEY and CDR2 is SMNVEV (reference sequence). CDR3 DNA: TGTGCCAGCAGAAGACAGGGGGGGACATACGAGCAGTACTTC. Protein product: CASRRQGGTYEQYF.

This clonotype showed up many times. A junction end diverges from the germline sequence, so it may reflect a read error. The genes are TRBV11-1 and TRBJ2-2, with a weak D call TRBD1 (6 bases). The CDR3 extends over 16 amino acids. Germline V CDR1 and CDR2: SGHAT, FQDESV (reference sequence). This chain's CDR3 is CASSLEAGANTGELFF. Here the CDR3 DNA reads TGTGCCAGCAGCTTAGAGGCAGGGGCGAATACCGGGGAGCTGTTTTTT. The variable domain in full, completed from reference TRBV11-1 and TRBJ2-2, reads EAEVAQSPRYKITEKSQAVAFWCDPISGHATLYWYRQILGQGPELLVQFQDESVVDDSQLPKDRFSAERLKGVDSTLKIQPAELGDSAMYLCASSLEAGANTGELFFGEGSRLTVL.

The table lists this clonotype with many counts. The rearrangement uses TRBV7-6 and TRBJ1-5, with 7 bases identical to TRBD1. There are 15 residues in the CDR3. The junction had 10 bases not matched to a gene; V was cut back by 5 bases and J by 6 bases. The V gene's germline CDR1 is SGHVS and CDR2 FNYEAQ. CDR3 DNA sequence: TGTGCCAGCAGCCAAGGACAGGATGGGGGTCAGCCCCAGCATTTT. Amino acids: CASSQGQDGGQPQHF.

This clonotype was counted many times. This chain joins TRBV3-1 and TRBJ2-7; the D gene could be TRBD1 or TRBD2 (5 bases each). Germline loops: CDR1 LGHDT, CDR2 YNNKEL (reference sequence). The V gene lost 5 bases and the J gene lost 6 bases, with 14 bases spanning the gap. This CDR3 contains 13 residues. The CDR3 nucleotides are TGTGCCAGCAGCGCCACCCGAGGGACCGAGCAGTACTTC. It codes for CASSATRGTEQYF.

This clonotype was seen repeatedly, ten times or more. The chain links TRBV6-1 to TRBJ1-5, with D unresolved. The germline CDR1 and CDR2 sequences are MNHNS and SASEGT. V was clipped by 7 bases and J by 4 bases, with 14 bases between them. The CDR3 is made up of 14 amino acids. The CDR3 loop is CASTPAGGNQPQHF. The CDR3 DNA is TGTGCCAGCACCCCCGCAGGCGGGAATCAGCCCCAGCATTTT.

This clonotype has a count of ten or more. The chain recombines TRBV2 with TRBJ2-5; D remains ambiguous. CDR1 and CDR2 from the germline V gene are SNHLY and FYNNEI. The CDR3 is 15 residues long. V gave up 1 base and J gave up 1 base, with 10 bases separating them. CDR3: CASSEGMALQETQYF. The CDR3 DNA reads as TGTGCCAGCAGTGAAGGGATGGCTCTCCAAGAGACCCAGTACTTC.

This clonotype was observed many times. This sequence joins TRBV12-3 or TRBV12-4 and TRBJ2-3; D not certain. The CDR3 covers 12 residues. V lost 3 bases and J lost 4, with 5 bases in between. This CDR3 is CASSFSPDTQYF. The CDR3 bases are TGTGCCAGCAGTTTTAGTCCAGATACGCAGTATTTT.

At least ten counts were recorded for this clonotype. The chain employs TRBV11-2 and TRBJ2-7, with 7 bases that match TRBD1. CDR1 and CDR2 from the germline V gene are SGHAT and FQNNGV. The CDR3 covers 16 residues. The V and J ends lost 5 bases and 7 bases, in that order; junction bases with no gene match: 17. The CDR3 sequence is CASSALTSRGYIEQYF. CDR3 DNA: TGTGCCAGCAGCGCCCTGACGTCCAGGGGGTATATAGAGCAGTACTTC.

This clonotype was recorded at least ten times. CDR3 sequence: CASIEVGVGTEAFF. As DNA, the CDR3 is TGTGCCAGCATCGAAGTAGGGGTCGGCACTGAAGCTTTCTTT. The chain joins TRBV6-1 to TRBJ1-1; maybe TRBD1 (5 bases). The CDR3 consists of 14 residues. V shed 7 bases and J shed 4 bases, with 16 bases lying between them. Germline values: CDR1 MNHNS, CDR2 SASEGT.

This clonotype was counted ten times or more. This chain joins TRBV12-3 or TRBV12-4 and TRBJ2-3; TRBD2 might be the D (6 bases). Trimming pared 4 bases from V and 14 bases from J, leaving 19 bases between. CDR3 length equals 13 residues. Here the CDR3 DNA reads TGTGCCAGCAGTTCGGGGTCCGGGAGAGGGTGGTATTTT. Translating it yields CASSSGSGRGWYF.

The table lists this clonotype with many counts. The chain joins TRBV19 to TRBJ1-5; D gene uncertain. V lost 3 bases, J lost 7 bases, and 7 bases lay in between. From germline, CDR1 is LNHDA and CDR2 SQIVND (reference sequence). This CDR3 contains 12 residues. As DNA, the CDR3 is TGTGCCAGTAGTATCCCCGGACAGCCCCAGCATTTT. Translating it yields CASSIPGQPQHF.

This clonotype was counted many times. V usage is TRBV12-3 or TRBV12-4 and J usage is TRBJ1-2; D is possibly TRBD1 (5 bases). V was cut by 2 bases and J by 3 bases, with 10 bases left in between. The CDR3 length is 14 residues. The CDR3 nucleotides read TGTGCCAGCAGTTTACGGGACGGACACTATGGCTACACCTTC. Its translation: CASSLRDGHYGYTF.

The rearrangement uses TRBV6-2 or TRBV6-3 and TRBJ2-7; TRBD1 agrees at 9 bases. There are 17 residues in the CDR3. Looked up from germline, CDR1 is MNHEY and CDR2 is SVGEGT. Trimming removed 6 bases from V and 3 bases from J; junction bases left unmatched: 15. In nucleotides, the CDR3 is TGTGCCAGCAGCATCTCCCTCGGGACAGGGTCCTTCTACGAGCAGTACGTC. It is translated as CASSISLGTGSFYEQYV.

This clonotype was counted at least ten times. The chain carries TRBV29-1 and TRBJ1-1, with a tentative D call TRBD1 (5 bases). Trimming pared 4 bases from V and 0 bases from J, leaving 12 bases between. Germline V gene lookup returns CDR1 SQVTM and CDR2 ANQGSEA. The CDR3 sequence is 14 residues long. CDR3 DNA sequence: TGCAGCGTTGTATACAGGTACATGAACACTGAAGCTTTCTTT. Encoded protein: CSVVYRYMNTEAFF.

This clonotype was counted at least ten times. A much larger clonotype is one base distant, so this may be a read error. CDR3: CAGSLMDGYEQYF. DNA for the CDR3: TGTGCCGGCAGTTTAATGGATGGATACGAGCAGTACTTC. The gene calls are TRBV28 and TRBJ2-7; no clear D. The CDR3 spans 13 residues. Germline CDR1 MDHEN, CDR2 SYDVKM.

The chain couples TRBV12-3 or TRBV12-4 to TRBJ1-5; 8 bases match TRBD1. Trimming took 1 base from V and 4 from J; bases not matched to a gene: 9. The CDR3 consists of 17 residues. CDR3 sequence (DNA): TGTGCCAGCAGTTTAGGTTCCTTCAGGGGGCAGAATCAGCCCCAGCATTTT. Encoded protein: CASSLGSFRGQNQPQHF.

This clonotype has ten or more counts. The chain joins TRBV12-3 or TRBV12-4 to TRBJ1-2, with a tentative D call TRBD1 (5 bases). With 5 bases removed from V and 8 bases from J, the gap between germline ends came to 24 bases. The CDR3 has 16 amino acids. CDR3 nucleotide sequence: TGTGCCAGCAGTGGCTTCGTCTCAGGGCGAGGTGGGGGCTACACCTTC. Its protein is CASSGFVSGRGGGYTF.

This clonotype occurred many times. The CDR3 sequence is CSARWAGVQPQHF. The CDR3 DNA is TGCAGTGCTAGATGGGCAGGGGTTCAGCCCCAGCATTTT. The chain carries TRBV20-1 and TRBJ1-5; a weak D match, TRBD1 (6 bases). The CDR3 totals 13 residues. Germline V gene data show CDR1 as DFQATT and CDR2 as SNEGSKA (reference sequence). V was trimmed by 2 bases and J by 6 bases, leaving 11 bases between them.

The rearrangement links TRBV5-1 to TRBJ2-7; D may be TRBD1 or TRBD2 (5 bases each). Trimming stripped 1 base from V and 6 bases from J, with 11 bases between. Germline V gives CDR1 SGHRS, CDR2 YFSETQ. CDR3 size: 13 residues. CDR3 residues: CASSLLSGLEQYF. CDR3 sequence (DNA): TGCGCCAGCAGCTTGTTGTCGGGGCTCGAGCAGTACTTC. The complete variable domain, with remaining parts taken from reference TRBV5-1 and TRBJ2-7, reads KAGVTQTPRYLIKTRGQQVTLSCSPISGHRSVSWYQQTPGQGLQFLFEYFSETQRNKGNFPGRFSGRQFSNSRSEMNVSTLELGDSALYLCASSLLSGLEQYFGPGTRLTVT.